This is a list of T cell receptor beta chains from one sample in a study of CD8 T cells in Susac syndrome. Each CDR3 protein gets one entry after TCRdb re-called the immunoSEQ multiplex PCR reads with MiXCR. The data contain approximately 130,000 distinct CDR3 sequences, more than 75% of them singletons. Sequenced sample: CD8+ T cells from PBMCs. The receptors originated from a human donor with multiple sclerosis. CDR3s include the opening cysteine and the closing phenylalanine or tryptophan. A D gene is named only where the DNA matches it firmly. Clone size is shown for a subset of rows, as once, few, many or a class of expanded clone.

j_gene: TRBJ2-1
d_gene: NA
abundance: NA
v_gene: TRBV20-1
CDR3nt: TGCAGTGCTACCCACACTCGTTTGGATGAGCAGTTCTTC
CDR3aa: CSATHTRLDEQFF

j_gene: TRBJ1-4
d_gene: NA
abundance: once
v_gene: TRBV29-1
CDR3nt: TGCAGCGTTGAAGGGGGCTCAACTAATGAAAAACTGTTTTTT
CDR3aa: CSVEGGSTNEKLFF

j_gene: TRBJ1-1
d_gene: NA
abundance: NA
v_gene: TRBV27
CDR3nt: TGTGCCAGCAGTTTGATTTCGAACACTGAAGCTTTCTTT
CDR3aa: CASSLISNTEAFF

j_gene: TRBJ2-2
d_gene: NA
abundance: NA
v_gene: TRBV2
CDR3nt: TGTGCCAGCAGACAGGGTGGTACCGGGGAGCTGTTTTTT
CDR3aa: CASRQGGTGELFF

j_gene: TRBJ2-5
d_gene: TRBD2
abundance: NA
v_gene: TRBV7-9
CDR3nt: TGTGCCAGCAGCTTCACTAGCGGAGAGACCCAGTACTTC
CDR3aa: CASSFTSGETQYF

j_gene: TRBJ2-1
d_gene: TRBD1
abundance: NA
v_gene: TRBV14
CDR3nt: TGTGCCAGCAGCCAAATGGGACAGTTCAATGAGCAGTTCTTC
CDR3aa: CASSQMGQFNEQFF

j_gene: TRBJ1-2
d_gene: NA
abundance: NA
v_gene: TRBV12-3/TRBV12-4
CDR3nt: TGTGCCAGCAGTTTAGAAGGGGGATGGAACTATGGCTACACCTTC
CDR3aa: CASSLEGGWNYGYTF

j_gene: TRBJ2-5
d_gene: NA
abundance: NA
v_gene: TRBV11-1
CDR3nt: TGTGCCAGCAGCTTATCTCTAGGGCCCTCGGCCCAGTACTTC
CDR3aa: CASSLSLGPSAQYF

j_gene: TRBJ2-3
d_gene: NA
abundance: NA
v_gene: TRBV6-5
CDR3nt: TGTGCCAGCAGTTCTCAGGAGACCGATACGCAGTATTTT
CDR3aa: CASSSQETDTQYF

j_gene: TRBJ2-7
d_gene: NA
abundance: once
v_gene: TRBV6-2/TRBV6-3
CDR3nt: TGTGCCAGCACCGCAACCCCTGGGGGGACCAGAGTAAGGTCCTACGAGCAGTACTTC
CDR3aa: CASTATPGGTRVRSYEQYF

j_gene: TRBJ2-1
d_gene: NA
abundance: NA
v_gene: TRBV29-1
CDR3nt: TGCAGCGTTGAGCTGGTTGAGCAGTTCTTC
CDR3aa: CSVELVEQFF

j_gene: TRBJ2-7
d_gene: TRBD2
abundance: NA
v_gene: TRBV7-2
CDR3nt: TGTGCCAGCAGCCCAGTAACTAGCGGAGCCGGCGGGGAGCAGTACTTC
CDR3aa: CASSPVTSGAGGEQYF

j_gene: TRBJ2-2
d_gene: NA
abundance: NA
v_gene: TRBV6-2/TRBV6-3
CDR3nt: TGTGCCAGCTCCTACGGGGGAGATAATCCCCTTGGGGAGCTGTTTTTT
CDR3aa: CASSYGGDNPLGELFF

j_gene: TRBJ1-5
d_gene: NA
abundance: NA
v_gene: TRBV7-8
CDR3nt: TGTGCCAGCAGCTTACCCCAGGGTATAGGCAATCAGCCCCAGCATTTT
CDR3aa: CASSLPQGIGNQPQHF

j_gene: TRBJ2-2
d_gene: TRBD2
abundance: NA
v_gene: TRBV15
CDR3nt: TGTGCCACCAGCACGATACTAGCGGGAGGGCCAGGTGACACCGGGGAGCTGTTTTTT
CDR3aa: CATSTILAGGPGDTGELFF

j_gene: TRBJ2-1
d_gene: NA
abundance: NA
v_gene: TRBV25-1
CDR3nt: TGTGCCAGCAGTGAAAGCCCAGTGCTGTTAGATGAGCAGTTCTTC
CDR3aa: CASSESPVLLDEQFF

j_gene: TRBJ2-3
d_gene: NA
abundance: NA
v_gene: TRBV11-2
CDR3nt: TGTGCCAGCAGCTTAGAAAGCAGGGGTTCCGCAGATACGCAGTATTTT
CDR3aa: CASSLESRGSADTQYF

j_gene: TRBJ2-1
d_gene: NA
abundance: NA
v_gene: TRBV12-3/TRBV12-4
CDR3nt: TGTGCCAGCAGCCCCCCGGACGGGAGATCCCCAAAAGAGCAGTTCTTC
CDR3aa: CASSPPDGRSPKEQFF

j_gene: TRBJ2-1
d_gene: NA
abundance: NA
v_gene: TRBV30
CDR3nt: TGTGCCTGGAGTGTACAGATAATGGGGGAGTATGAGCAGTTCTTC
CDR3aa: CAWSVQIMGEYEQFF

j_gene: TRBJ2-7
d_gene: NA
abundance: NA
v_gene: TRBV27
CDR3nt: TGTGCCAGCAGTGCCCCCCTGGACGGAATCTACGAGCAGTACTTC
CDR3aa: CASSAPLDGIYEQYF

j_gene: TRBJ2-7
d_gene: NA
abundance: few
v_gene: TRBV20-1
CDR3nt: TGCAGTGCTAAGCCCCGGGACCAAATCTACGAGCAGTACTTC
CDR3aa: CSAKPRDQIYEQYF

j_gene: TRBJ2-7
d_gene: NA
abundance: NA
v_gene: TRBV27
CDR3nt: TGTGCCAGCAGTTTAGGCAGGAACTACGAGCAGTACTTC
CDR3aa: CASSLGRNYEQYF

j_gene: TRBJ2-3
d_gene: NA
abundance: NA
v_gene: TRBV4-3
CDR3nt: TGCGCCAGCAGCCAAGGACGCTCCACAGATACGCAGTATTTT
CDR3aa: CASSQGRSTDTQYF

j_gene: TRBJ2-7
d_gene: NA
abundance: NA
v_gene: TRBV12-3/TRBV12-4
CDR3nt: TGTGCCAGCAGTTTATGGCCAGCCTACGAGCAGTACTTC
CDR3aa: CASSLWPAYEQYF

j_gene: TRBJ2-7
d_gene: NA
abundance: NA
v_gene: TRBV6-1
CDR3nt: TGTGCCAGCAGTCTCGGTGTCTCCTACGAGCAGTACTTC
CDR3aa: CASSLGVSYEQYF

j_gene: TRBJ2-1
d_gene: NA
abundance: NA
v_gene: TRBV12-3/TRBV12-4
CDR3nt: TGTGCCAGCAGTCCAGGGACCACAGGGACTGAGCAGTTCTTC
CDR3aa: CASSPGTTGTEQFF

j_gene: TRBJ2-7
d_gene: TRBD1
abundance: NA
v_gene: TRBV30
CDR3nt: TGTGCCTGGACGGGACAGGGTAACGAGCAGTACTTC
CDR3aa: CAWTGQGNEQYF

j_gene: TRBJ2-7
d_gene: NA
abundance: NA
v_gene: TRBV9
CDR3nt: TGTGCCAGCAGCCCTCGTACCAGCCCGTACGAGCAGTACTTC
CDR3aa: CASSPRTSPYEQYF

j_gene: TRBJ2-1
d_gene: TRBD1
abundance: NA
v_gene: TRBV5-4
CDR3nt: TGTGCCAGCAGCTCCATCATCACAGGGGACAATGAGCAGTTCTTC
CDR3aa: CASSSIITGDNEQFF

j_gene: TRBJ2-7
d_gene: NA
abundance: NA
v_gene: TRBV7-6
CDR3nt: TGTGCCAGCAGCCCCACCTTAGCAACTGGAAAAAGTTACGAGCAGTACTTC
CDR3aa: CASSPTLATGKSYEQYF

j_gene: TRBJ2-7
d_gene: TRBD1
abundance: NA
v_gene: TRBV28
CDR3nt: TGTGCCAGCAGTTTCCAGGGGGCGTCGGAAGAGCAGTACTTC
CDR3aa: CASSFQGASEEQYF

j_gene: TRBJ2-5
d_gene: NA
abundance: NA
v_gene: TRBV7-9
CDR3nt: TGTGCCAGCAGCTTTGTCTCCGAAGGGACCCAGTACTTC
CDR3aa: CASSFVSEGTQYF

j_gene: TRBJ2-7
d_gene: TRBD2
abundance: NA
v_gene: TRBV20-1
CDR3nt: TGCAGTGCTAGAGATAGGGAAGGACTAGAAGGGTACGAGCAGTACTTC
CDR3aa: CSARDREGLEGYEQYF

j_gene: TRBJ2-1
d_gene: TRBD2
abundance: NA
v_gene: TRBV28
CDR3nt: TGTGCCAGCGCCTGGACTAGCGGGAGTATTGTGCAGTTCTTC
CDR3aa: CASAWTSGSIVQFF

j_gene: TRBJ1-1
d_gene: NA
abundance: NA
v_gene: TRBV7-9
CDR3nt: TGTGCCACCCAACAGACTGAAGCTTTCTTT
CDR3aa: CATQQTEAFF

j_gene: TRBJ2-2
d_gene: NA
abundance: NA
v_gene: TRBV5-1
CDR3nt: TGCGCCAGCAGCTTCGCGAGGGAGGAGGAGCTGTTTTTT
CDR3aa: CASSFAREEELFF

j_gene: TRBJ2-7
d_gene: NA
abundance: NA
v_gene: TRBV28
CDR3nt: TGTGCCAGCAGTTTATTAACGGGAGAGCCCGAGCAGTACTTC
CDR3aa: CASSLLTGEPEQYF

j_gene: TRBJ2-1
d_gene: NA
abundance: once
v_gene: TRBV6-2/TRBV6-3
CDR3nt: TGTGCCAGCAGTTACTCGTTGTACAATGAGCAGTTCTTC
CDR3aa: CASSYSLYNEQFF

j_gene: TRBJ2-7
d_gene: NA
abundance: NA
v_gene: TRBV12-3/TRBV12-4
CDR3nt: TGTGCCAGCACGCTTGGGCCGAACTACGAGCAGTACTTC
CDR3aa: CASTLGPNYEQYF

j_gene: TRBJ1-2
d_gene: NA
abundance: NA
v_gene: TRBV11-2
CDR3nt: TGTGCCAGCAGCTTAATGTCCGGTGGCTACACCTTC
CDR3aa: CASSLMSGGYTF

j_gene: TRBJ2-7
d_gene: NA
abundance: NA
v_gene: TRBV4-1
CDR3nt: TGCGCCAGCAGCCAAGGAGGAGGGAGCCCCTACGAGCAGTACTTC
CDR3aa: CASSQGGGSPYEQYF

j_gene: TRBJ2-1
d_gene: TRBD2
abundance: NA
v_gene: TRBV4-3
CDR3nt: TGCGCCAGCAGCCAAGATATGGCGGCGGGAGGTGCAGACAATGAGCAGTTCTTC
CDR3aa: CASSQDMAAGGADNEQFF